These T cell receptor beta chains were read from a single sample in a study of glioma-infiltrating T cells after dendritic cell vaccination. Only in-frame clones appear in the TCRdb table, and some are missing; sequencing was by immunoSEQ multiplex PCR. The sample holds some 100,000 clones; 79% are singletons and the top ten take around 5.4%. Sequencing used blood, obtained before dendritic cell vaccination. These receptors were collected from a human donor with glioblastoma. CDR3s include the opening cysteine and the closing phenylalanine or tryptophan.

len | j_gene | v_gene | CDR3aa
13 | TRBJ1-2 | TRBV15 | CATSGPGEEGYTF
13 | TRBJ2-7 | TRBV5-1 | CASSLGQVYEQYF
15 | TRBJ2-1 | TRBV11-2 | CASSLGRLVPSEQFF
14 | TRBJ2-7 | TRBV28 | CASTRTAFSYEQYF
14 | TRBJ1-2 | TRBV7-2 | CASSFQGGDYGYTF
15 | TRBJ1-1 | TRBV18 | CASSEAPFMNTEAFF
16 | TRBJ2-7 | TRBV28 | CASSPGEAGRSYEQYF
16 | TRBJ1-5 | TRBV11-2 | CASSLGSGRANQPQHF
12 | TRBJ1-2 | TRBV28 | CASSTANYGYTF
15 | TRBJ1-1 | TRBV18 | CASSPLRNREGEAFF
16 | TRBJ1-5 | TRBV27 | CASSFLSDRRGQPQHF
15 | TRBJ2-3 | TRBV7-2 | CASSLGLAGPDTQYF
11 | TRBJ2-1 | TRBV10-1 | CASSDRNEQFF
15 | TRBJ1-5 | TRBV5-1 | CASSFLGQSGQPQHF
17 | - | TRBV27 | CASSPPGVGKTSYEQYF
15 | TRBJ2-1 | TRBV11-3 | CASSFSGLTYNEQFF
15 | TRBJ2-5 | TRBV5-1 | CASSPGQVGSETQYF